Listed below are T cell receptor beta chains from one sample, sequenced in a study of Graves' ophthalmopathy and Graves' hyperthyroidism. TCRdb processed the multiplex PCR reads anew with MiXCR; each CDR3 protein has one entry. The sample has some 1.1 million distinct CDR3 sequences; roughly 35% are singletons. The sequenced sample was peripheral blood or thyroid tissue (not recorded which). All receptors derive from an adult man with Graves' hyperthyroidism. Each CDR3 is given with its conserved first and last residue. The order of the fields is CDR3 length, V gene, D gene, J gene, clone size, CDR3 protein, CDR3 DNA. The D gene is left open where the match is weak. Clone size is given for some rows only: seen once, a few or many times, or a class if the clone is expanded.

length: 15; V: TRBV7-8; D: NA; J: TRBJ1-2; size: many; CDR3: CASSLVRDPIYGYTF; DNA: TGTGCCAGCAGCTTAGTCCGCGACCCAATCTATGGCTACACCTTC
length: 15; V: TRBV19; D: TRBD1; J: TRBJ1-5; size: NA; CDR3: CASSTQGALSQPQHF; DNA: TGTGCCAGTAGTACACAGGGGGCGCTTTCCCAGCCCCAGCATTTT
length: 17; V: TRBV12-3/TRBV12-4; D: NA; J: TRBJ1-6; size: few; CDR3: CASSLTAPSSYNSPLHF; DNA: TGTGCCAGCAGTTTAACAGCCCCAAGCTCCTATAATTCACCCCTCCACTTT
length: 14; V: TRBV20-1; D: TRBD1; J: TRBJ2-5; size: NA; CDR3: CSARTGGAGETQYF; DNA: TGCAGTGCCAGGACAGGGGGGGCCGGAGAGACCCAGTACTTC
length: 15; V: TRBV15; D: TRBD1; J: TRBJ2-7; size: many; CDR3: CATSREAGGRREQYF; DNA: TGTGCCACCAGCAGAGAAGCAGGGGGTAGGCGCGAGCAGTACTTC
length: 14; V: TRBV2; D: NA; J: TRBJ2-5; size: NA; CDR3: CTSRDRTQQETQYF; DNA: TGTACCAGCAGAGATCGGACACAACAAGAGACCCAGTACTTC
length: 13; V: TRBV7-9; D: NA; J: TRBJ1-6; size: many; CDR3: CASSLAEYSPLHF; DNA: TGTGCCAGCAGCTTAGCAGAGTATTCACCCCTCCACTTT
length: 13; V: TRBV10-3; D: NA; J: TRBJ2-7; size: many; CDR3: CAISESRDHEQYF; DNA: TGTGCCATCAGTGAATCTAGGGACCACGAGCAGTACTTC
length: 12; V: TRBV5-4; D: TRBD1; J: TRBJ2-7; size: NA; CDR3: CASSPGTEPAGF; DNA: TGTGCCAGCAGCCCGGGGACAGAACCTGCCGGTTTC
length: 12; V: TRBV5-1; D: NA; J: TRBJ2-7; size: many; CDR3: CASRGKLYEQYF; DNA: TGCGCCAGCAGAGGAAAACTATACGAGCAGTACTTC
length: 12; V: TRBV20-1; D: NA; J: TRBJ2-5; size: NA; CDR3: CSAFTPGETQYF; DNA: TGCAGTGCTTTCACCCCCGGAGAGACCCAGTACTTC
length: 13; V: TRBV6-6; D: NA; J: TRBJ1-6; size: few; CDR3: CASSWSVNSPLHF; DNA: TGTGCCAGCAGCTGGTCAGTTAATTCACCCCTCCACTTT
length: 14; V: TRBV29-1; D: NA; J: TRBJ2-6; size: NA; CDR3: CSYTGSSGANVLTF; DNA: TGCAGCTACACAGGGAGCTCTGGGGCCAACGTCCTGACTTTC
length: 12; V: TRBV27; D: NA; J: TRBJ1-2; size: many; CDR3: CASSKRNYGYTF; DNA: TGTGCCAGCAGTAAAAGGAACTATGGCTACACCTTC